Listed here are 11 T cell receptor beta chains from one sample, sequenced in a study of blood T cell repertoires in COVID-19. Measured with immunoSEQ multiplex PCR; TCRdb has only the in-frame clones, and not every one. The sample consists of approximately 250,000 clones, about 87% of them appearing once. What was sequenced was PBMCs or T cells enriched from blood (not recorded which). These receptors were obtained from a woman aged 25-40 years with acute COVID-19.

V gene TRBV14 combines with J gene TRBJ2-1; D is perhaps TRBD2 (6 bases). Germline CDR1 is SGHDN and CDR2 is FVKESK. V lost 4 bases and J lost 7, with 17 bases in between. This CDR3 is built from 15 residues. Here the CDR3 reads CASSPPGGGRNEQFF. As DNA, the CDR3 is TGTGCCAGCAGCCCCCCCGGCGGAGGGAGGAATGAGCAGTTCTTC.

The chain recombines TRBV6-5 with TRBJ2-7; TRBD1 aligns across 8 bases. There are 16 residues in the CDR3. The germline CDR1 and CDR2 sequences are MNHEY and SVGAGI. Unmatched junction bases numbered 8, after V lost 2 bases and J lost 2 bases. In DNA, the CDR3 is TGTGCCAGCAGTTACAAAACAGGGGGGAACACCTACGAGCAGTACTTC. Amino acids: CASSYKTGGNTYEQYF.

The CDR3 loop reads CASSLLGTGGFDTEAFF. In nucleotides, the CDR3 is TGTGCCAGCAGTTTATTAGGGACAGGGGGCTTCGACACTGAAGCTTTCTTT. The rearrangement links TRBV28 to TRBJ1-1; 12 bases fit TRBD1. Per the germline V gene, CDR1 is MDHEN and CDR2 is SYDVKM. The ends lost 1 base at V and 3 bases at J; junction bases unmatched: 6. The CDR3 is 17 residues long.

The genes are TRBV4-1 and TRBJ1-1, with D possibly matching TRBD1 (5 bases). The CDR3 is 15 amino acids. V lost 1 base and J lost 0, with 9 bases in between. Germline CDR1 is MGHRA and CDR2 is YSYEKL. CDR3 protein: CASSQGGGLNTEAFF. The CDR3 coding sequence is TGCGCCAGCAGCCAAGGGGGCGGATTGAACACTGAAGCTTTCTTT.

This clone came up once. The rearrangement joins TRBV5-5 to TRBJ2-1, with D perhaps matching TRBD1 (5 bases). Trimming removed 6 bases at V and 0 bases at J, with 16 bases between. The germline V gene has CDR1 SGHKS and CDR2 YYEKEE (reference sequence). The CDR3 is 16 amino acids. CDR3 sequence: CASNSFGASSYNEQFF. The CDR3 DNA follows: TGTGCCAGCAACAGCTTTGGGGCTAGCTCCTACAATGAGCAGTTCTTC.

The chain employs TRBV7-3 and TRBJ2-2; D might be TRBD2 (5 bases). CDR3 length: 16 amino acids. Germline V gene data show CDR1 as SGHTA and CDR2 as FQGTGA. V dropped 1 base and J dropped 4 bases, with 13 bases sitting between them. The CDR3 region has the DNA TGTGCCAGCAGCTTAAAGGCTCCGGGGATCACCGGGGAGCTGTTTTTT. Translating it yields CASSLKAPGITGELFF.

The genes are TRBV5-1 and TRBJ2-7; D is uncertain. In germline, CDR1 is SGHRS, CDR2 YFSETQ. The germline V and J ends were trimmed by 1 base and 3 bases, with 5 bases remaining between them. This CDR3 has 12 amino acids. CDR3 sequence: CASSLTRYEQYF. The CDR3, as DNA: TGCGCCAGCAGCTTGACACGCTACGAGCAGTACTTC.

The chain is built from TRBV10-3 and TRBJ1-1; 10 bases agree with TRBD1. Trimming at V came to 3 bases and at J to 11 bases, leaving 12 bases not matched to a gene. In germline, CDR1 is ENHRY, CDR2 SYGVKD. The CDR3 loop spans 15 amino acids. CDR3 bases: TGTGCCATCAGTGATTCGGACAGGGGGTCCCAGGGGGCTTTCTTT. Protein: CAISDSDRGSQGAFF.

The chain links TRBV28 to TRBJ2-7; a weak D match, TRBD2 (5 bases). V lost 6 bases and J 0 bases, leaving 12 bases between the germline ends. CDR3 size: 14 residues. Germline V gene lookup returns CDR1 MDHEN and CDR2 SYDVKM. The CDR3 loop reads CASSDEGTSYEQYF. The DNA for the CDR3 is TGTGCCAGCAGCGATGAGGGTACCTCCTACGAGCAGTACTTC.

This clone was observed once. The chain uses TRBV10-3 and TRBJ2-2, with unresolved D. Germline CDR1 is ENHRY and CDR2 is SYGVKD. Trimming removed 0 bases at V and 1 base at J, with 9 bases between. CDR3 length: 16 amino acids. CDR3 coding DNA: TGTGCCATCAGTGAGTCCGACAAACTGAACACCGGGGAGCTGTTTTTT. This translates into CAISESDKLNTGELFF.

The gene calls are TRBV7-9 and TRBJ2-7; D uncertain. This CDR3 has 12 residues. V was clipped by 2 bases and J by 5 bases, with 7 bases between them. Germline V gene sequence: CDR1 SEHNR, CDR2 FQNEAQ (reference sequence). The CDR3: CASSLLDNEQYF. In DNA, the CDR3 is TGTGCCAGCAGCTTACTCGACAACGAGCAGTACTTC.